This T cell receptor beta chain was recovered during a study of T cell responses to AZD1222 COVID-19 vaccine. Study outcomes and limitations: Vaccination with two AZD1222 doses was followed by a rise in Spike-specific TCR breadth and depth. Only after the peak T cell response were repertoires sampled. Clonal diversity may have been underestimated, and the donors were mostly white British, with more females than males.

TCRdb's table, derived via immunoSEQ multiplex PCR, lists solely in-frame clones and lacks some. This table holds about 90,000 clones, approximately 91% found once. Germline V CDR1 and CDR2: MDHEN, SYDVKM. This CDR3 is 13 amino acids long. Trimming cost V 5 bases and J 5 bases, with 7 bases left between them. Concerning this clone: The antigen is undetermined.

The chain carries TRBV28 and TRBJ1-6; D unresolved. This receptor was taken from an adult in good health. The starting material was peripheral blood, obtained on day 0 of AZD1222 vaccination. The CDR3 DNA follows: TGTGCCAGCAGTCCCCGTCATAATTCACCCCTCCACTTT. It is translated as CASSPRHNSPLHF.